The 24 T cell receptor beta chains below all came from one sample that was sequenced in a study of cytomegalovirus exposure and HLA in healthy donors. The study ran its PCR with 60 Vbeta and 13 Jbeta primers. Data came from immunoSEQ multiplex PCR; TCRdb stores just in-frame clones and leaves some out. The sample has fewer than 250,000 clones; 81% are singletons. Input material: PBMCs. These receptors were obtained from a man aged 35 to 55 in good health and CMV-seropositive.

The CDR3: CASSLAGAGTEAFF. CDR3 DNA sequence: TGTGCCAGCAGCTTGGCAGGGGCAGGCACTGAAGCTTTCTTT. The gene calls are TRBV5-6 and TRBJ1-1; TRBD1 is a possible D gene (6 bases). V lost 0 bases and J 4 bases, leaving 10 bases between the germline ends. The CDR3 runs 14 residues. Germline V lookup: CDR1 SGHDT, CDR2 YYEEEE.

The rearrangement joins TRBV4-3 to TRBJ2-7, with a weak D call TRBD1 (6 bases). CDR3 length: 15 amino acids. Trimming cost V 0 bases and J 2 bases, with 11 bases left between them. CDR1 is LGHNA and CDR2 is YSLEER in the germline V gene. The DNA for the CDR3 is TGCGCCAGCAGCCAAGACAGGGGAATGGCCTACGAGCAGTACTTC. Its translation is CASSQDRGMAYEQYF.

The V call is TRBV4-1, the J call TRBJ2-7; 10 bases line up with TRBD1. The length of the CDR3 is 16 residues. Germline loops: CDR1 MGHRA, CDR2 YSYEKL. V lost 4 bases to trimming and J lost 1 base; unmatched junction nucleotides: 7. CDR3 coding DNA: TGCGCCAGCAGCCCCAGACAGGGGGCGCGGTCCTACGAGCAGTACTTC. As protein: CASSPRQGARSYEQYF.

The J gene is TRBJ2-5, the V gene TRBV30; perhaps TRBD1 as D (6 bases). With the DNA end fitting TRBJ2-7 better, the J assignment may be wrong. Germline CDR1 and CDR2: GTSNPN and SVGIG (reference sequence). The CDR3 totals 14 residues. The CDR3 region is CAWRDRFNSYEQYF. The CDR3 DNA sequence: TGTGCCTGGAGAGACAGGTTTAACTCCTACGAGCAGTACTTC.

This sequence joins TRBV28 and TRBJ2-1; 12 bases fit TRBD2. The germline gives CDR1 MDHEN, CDR2 SYDVKM. The CDR3 has 14 amino acids. V lost 5 bases to trimming and J lost 8 bases; unmatched junction nucleotides: 4. In nucleotides, the CDR3 is TGTGCCAGCAGTATGACTAGCGGGAGCTATGAGCAGTTCTTC. Translating it yields CASSMTSGSYEQFF.

The V gene is TRBV2, the J gene TRBJ1-4; 12 nucleotides align to TRBD1. CDR1 and CDR2 from the germline V gene are SNHLY and FYNNEI. Trimming at V came to 5 bases and at J to 7 bases, leaving 5 bases not matched to a gene. The CDR3 spans 15 residues. CDR3 loop: CASSIRDRGLEKLFF. The CDR3 DNA reads TGTGCCAGCAGTATCCGGGACAGGGGGCTTGAAAAACTGTTTTTT.

The sample holds a few counts of this clone. The V call is TRBV7-3, the J call TRBJ2-6; possible D gene TRBD2, 5 bases. CDR3 length: 15 amino acids. V dropped 9 bases and J dropped 2 bases, with 14 bases sitting between them. Germline loops: CDR1 SGHTA, CDR2 FQGTGA. The CDR3 protein is CASKTTGTGANVLTF. The CDR3 nucleotides read TGTGCCAGTAAGACTACGGGGACTGGGGCCAACGTCCTGACTTTC. Full variable domain (outside the CDR3, taken from reference TRBV7-3 and TRBJ2-6): GAGVSQTPSNKVTEKGKYVELRCDPISGHTALYWYRQSLGQGPEFLIYFQGTGAADDSGLPNDRFFAVRPEGSVSTLKIQRTERGDSAVYLCASKTTGTGANVLTFGAGSRLTVL.

This clone was seen only once. The chain couples TRBV5-1 to TRBJ2-7, with D perhaps TRBD2 (6 bases). Germline V gene lookup returns CDR1 SGHRS and CDR2 YFSETQ. CDR3 size: 14 residues. Trimming left V 1 base short and J 6 bases short, with 14 bases between. CDR3 bases: TGCGCCAGCAGCTTGCGGCAGGGAGGTACCGAGCAGTACTTC. Translated, it gives CASSLRQGGTEQYF.

The chain joins TRBV5-6 to TRBJ2-3; D is ambiguous. CDR1 is SGHDT and CDR2 is YYEEEE in the germline V gene. The CDR3 contains 13 residues. V lost 0 bases and J lost 5, with 7 bases in between. The CDR3 sequence is CASSLGLQDTQYF. DNA for the CDR3: TGTGCCAGCAGCTTGGGACTCCAAGATACGCAGTATTTT.

The chain has TRBV5-1 and TRBJ1-1; 9 nucleotides align to TRBD1. Germline V CDR1 and CDR2: SGHRS, YFSETQ. CDR3 size: 13 residues. With V trimmed by 2 bases and J by 7 bases, 3 bases remained unmatched. The DNA for the CDR3 is TGCGCCAGCAGCTTTACAGGGGGCTTTGAAGCTTTCTTT. Its translation: CASSFTGGFEAFF.

The V and J genes are TRBV5-5 and TRBJ2-7; 7 bases agree with TRBD1. Germline loops: CDR1 SGHKS, CDR2 YYEKEE (reference sequence). This CDR3 has 12 amino acids. Trimming removed 2 bases from V and 12 bases from J; junction bases left unmatched: 8. CDR3 nucleotides: TGTGCCAGCAGCTTACTGACAGGGTCGTTGTACTTC. Translated, it gives CASSLLTGSLYF. Full variable domain (missing parts from reference TRBV5-5 and TRBJ2-7): DAGVTQSPTHLIKTRGQQVTLRCSPISGHKSVSWYQQVLGQGPQFIFQYYEKEERGRGNFPDRFSARQFPNYSSELNVNALLLGDSALYLCASSLLTGSLYFGPGTRLTVT.

The V gene is TRBV19, the J gene TRBJ1-5; no definite D call. V shed 9 bases and J shed 2 bases, with 11 bases lying between them. Per germline, CDR1 LNHDA and CDR2 SQIVND (reference sequence). The CDR3 spans 13 residues. The CDR3 DNA reads TGTGCCAGCACGGGGATGGGCAATCAGCCCCAGCATTTT. Residues: CASTGMGNQPQHF.

The chain's CDR3 is CASSLAKTSGGYNEQFF. Here the CDR3 DNA reads TGTGCCAGCAGCTTAGCGAAGACTAGCGGGGGATACAATGAGCAGTTCTTC. V usage is TRBV7-8 and J usage is TRBJ2-1; 12 bases fit TRBD2. The CDR3 covers 17 residues. V shed 0 bases, J shed 4 bases, and the junction held 4 bases outside the gene matches. In germline, CDR1 is SGHVS, CDR2 FQNEAQ.

The sample holds one count of this clone. The chain joins TRBV7-8 to TRBJ2-3; tentative D call: TRBD2 (5 bases). With 3 bases removed from V and 1 base from J, the gap between germline ends came to 8 bases. Per the germline V gene, CDR1 is SGHVS and CDR2 is FQNEAQ. This CDR3 comprises 14 residues. DNA of the CDR3: TGTGCCAGCAGCTTGGTTAGCGGCACAGATACGCAGTATTTT. It encodes CASSLVSGTDTQYF.

The V gene is TRBV7-2, the J gene TRBJ1-2; no clear D gene. The germline gives CDR1 SGHTA, CDR2 FQGNSA. There are 14 residues in the CDR3. V was trimmed by 0 bases and J by 4 bases, leaving 9 bases between them. In DNA, the CDR3 is TGTGCCAGCAGCTTAGCAGGCCTAGGCTATGGCTACACCTTC. Protein: CASSLAGLGYGYTF.

The V and J genes are TRBV4-2 and TRBJ2-1; perhaps TRBD1 as D (5 bases). Trimming cost V 0 bases and J 4 bases, with 16 bases left between them. The CDR3 contains 17 residues. The germline V gene encodes CDR1 LGHNA and CDR2 YNFKEQ. CDR3 bases: TGTGCCAGCAGCCAAGAAGTTTTCAGGGCCGCTTACAATGAGCAGTTCTTC. It encodes CASSQEVFRAAYNEQFF.

The chain uses TRBV7-8 and TRBJ1-2; 8 positions match TRBD1. The germline V gene encodes CDR1 SGHVS and CDR2 FQNEAQ. With V trimmed by 5 bases and J by 2 bases, 1 base remained unmatched. The CDR3 totals 13 residues. CDR3 in amino acids: CASSRQGNYGYTF. CDR3 DNA sequence: TGTGCCAGCAGCCGACAGGGGAACTATGGCTACACCTTC. The full variable domain, in which reference TRBV7-8 and TRBJ1-2 provide the parts outside the CDR3, is GAGVSQSPRYKVAKRGQDVALRCDPISGHVSLFWYQQALGQGPEFLTYFQNEAQLDKSGLPSDRFFAERPEGSVSTLKIQRTQQEDSAVYLCASSRQGNYGYTFGSGTRLTVV.

This clone has just a few counts. The chain uses TRBV25-1 and TRBJ1-1; 7 nucleotides align to TRBD1. V shed 0 bases and J 4 bases; nucleotides not matched to a gene: 2. CDR3 length: 14 residues. CDR1 MGHDK and CDR2 SYGVNS come from the germline V gene. As DNA, the CDR3 is TGTGCCAGCAGTGAATACGACAGGGCCACTGAAGCTTTCTTT. Translation: CASSEYDRATEAFF.

The CDR3 DNA reads TGCGCCAGCAGCTACGGGACAGGGGGCACAGATACGCAGTATTTT. Its protein product is CASSYGTGGTDTQYF. The genes are TRBV5-1 and TRBJ2-3; 10 positions match TRBD1. This CDR3 comprises 15 residues. CDR1 is SGHRS and CDR2 is YFSETQ in the germline V gene. V trimming: 3 bases; J trimming: 1 base; junction bases outside the gene matches: 2.

This CDR3 reads CASSPRLLAGSDTQYF. CDR3 bases: TGTGCCAGTAGTCCCCGTTTACTAGCGGGGTCAGATACGCAGTATTTT. This rearrangement joins TRBV19 to TRBJ2-3; 10 positions match TRBD2. V shed 5 bases, J shed 4 bases, and the junction held 9 bases outside the gene matches. Germline V gives CDR1 LNHDA, CDR2 SQIVND (reference sequence). This CDR3 comprises 16 residues. Based on the CDR3 plus reference TRBV19 and TRBJ2-3, the full variable domain is DGGITQSPKYLFRKEGQNVTLSCEQNLNHDAMYWYRQDPGQGLRLIYYSQIVNDFQKGDIAEGYSVSREKKESFPLTVTSAQKNPTAFYLCASSPRLLAGSDTQYFGPGTRLTVL.

The CDR3 spells CASSEMRGGRNEQFF. Written as DNA, the CDR3 is TGTGCCAGCAGTGAAATGAGGGGGGGACGGAATGAGCAGTTCTTC. The genes are TRBV6-1 and TRBJ2-1; D perhaps matches TRBD2 (7 bases). The CDR3 length is 15 residues. Germline V CDR1 and CDR2: MNHNS, SASEGT. V lost 2 bases and J 7 bases, leaving 15 bases between the germline ends.

The chain joins TRBV6-1 to TRBJ1-1; 7 positions match TRBD1. V shed 2 bases, J shed 0 bases, and the junction held 3 bases outside the gene matches. Germline CDR1 reads MNHNS; CDR2 reads SASEGT. The CDR3 is made up of 15 amino acids. The CDR3 DNA is TGTGCCAGCAGTGAACCAGGACAGGTGAACACTGAAGCTTTCTTT. It encodes CASSEPGQVNTEAFF.

This clone came up a few times. The V call is TRBV6-1, the J call TRBJ1-1, with 7 bases matching TRBD1. Germline CDR1 reads MNHNS; CDR2 reads SASEGT. This CDR3 spans 13 amino acids. The junction had 8 bases not matched to a gene; V was cut back by 9 bases and J by 4 bases. The CDR3: CASGNTGATEAFF. CDR3 nucleotide sequence: TGTGCCAGTGGGAATACAGGGGCCACTGAAGCTTTCTTT.

The chain couples TRBV19 to TRBJ1-2, with TRBD1 identical over 8 bases. With 4 bases clipped from V and 4 bases from J, the junction kept 8 bases outside the gene matches. Germline CDR1 and CDR2: LNHDA and SQIVND (reference sequence). The CDR3 sequence is 15 residues long. CDR3 nucleotides: TGTGCCAGTAGTACCTTAAGTGGACAGGGCTATGGCTACACCTTC. Its protein product is CASSTLSGQGYGYTF.